Sequencing of this T cell receptor beta chain was carried out in a study of identical twins. MiXCR, run by TCRdb on the 5' RACE reads, gives a single entry per CDR3 protein. This table holds about 100,000 distinct CDR3 sequences, 5.9% found once. Study findings and constraints: Weaker excess twin sharing was seen among beta out-of-frame sequences. Memory repertoires lacked the insertion deficit that abundant cord blood beta clonotypes showed.

CDR1 and CDR2 (germline): SGHDT, YYEEEE. The ends lost 4 bases at V and 2 bases at J; junction bases unmatched: 8. The length of the CDR3 is 16 residues. The sample holds many counts of this clonotype. As yet, its antigen is unknown. This TCR was recovered from a woman in her 50s in good health. Material: memory T cells sorted from blood. The chain is built from TRBV5-6 and TRBJ2-2; 7 nucleotides match TRBD1. DNA for the CDR3: TGTGCCAGCAGCAGAGCCGGGACAGAAAACACCGGGGAGCTGTTTTTT. This codes for CASSRAGTENTGELFF.